The 10 T cell receptor beta chains below come from one sample, sequenced in a study of cytomegalovirus exposure and HLA in healthy donors. The PCR was carried out with 60 Vbeta primers and 13 Jbeta primers. Profiling relied on immunoSEQ multiplex PCR, and the TCRdb table lists in-frame clones only, not all of them. The data hold some 130,000 clones, with roughly 70% observed a single time. The sample was PBMCs. The receptors derive from a human donor in good health.

This clone was observed a few times. The V gene is TRBV4-1, the J gene TRBJ2-5; no clear D. Trimming removed 1 base from V and 2 bases from J, with 17 bases in between. CDR1 and CDR2 (germline): MGHRA, YSYEKL. The CDR3 is 17 amino acids. CDR3 residues: CASSQGLTGRLQETQYF. In nucleotides, the CDR3 is TGCGCCAGCAGCCAAGGTTTAACTGGGCGATTACAAGAGACCCAGTACTTC.

The chain is built from TRBV27 and TRBJ2-1, with TRBD1 as a possible D gene (5 bases). Per the germline V gene, CDR1 is MNHEY and CDR2 is SMNVEV (reference sequence). V shed 4 bases and J shed 12 bases, with 19 bases lying between them. The CDR3 is 14 amino acids. CDR3 in amino acids: CASSSPTELGMQFF. The CDR3 region has the DNA TGTGCCAGCAGTTCCCCGACAGAACTGGGGATGCAGTTCTTC.

This rearrangement joins TRBV5-6 to TRBJ2-1; 7 nucleotides align to TRBD2. V trimming: 2 bases; J trimming: 6 bases; junction bases outside the gene matches: 2. Germline CDR1 SGHDT, CDR2 YYEEEE. The CDR3 runs 13 residues. CDR3 nucleotides: TGTGCCAGCAGCTTCCCGGGAGGCAATGAGCAGTTCTTC. It codes for CASSFPGGNEQFF.

V usage is TRBV18 and J usage is TRBJ1-2; 12 nucleotides agree with TRBD1. Germline trimming cut 3 bases from V and 3 bases from J; bases unmatched to any gene: 11. Germline CDR1 is KGHSH and CDR2 is LQKENI. This CDR3 contains 18 residues. The CDR3 DNA reads as TGTGCCAGCTCACCCGCCGGGACAGGGGGCAATATGGACTATGGCTACACCTTC. Its protein is CASSPAGTGGNMDYGYTF. The full variable domain, with the rest looked up from reference TRBV18 and TRBJ1-2, is NAGVMQNPRHLVRRRGQEARLRCSPMKGHSHVYWYRQLPEEGLKFMVYLQKENIIDESGMPKERFSAEFPKEGPSILRIQQVVRGDSAAYFCASSPAGTGGNMDYGYTFGSGTRLTVV.

This clone was recorded a few times. This sequence joins TRBV19 and TRBJ2-7; 7 bases line up with TRBD2. J was trimmed by 4 bases and V by 5 bases; bases with no gene match: 14. There are 16 residues in the CDR3. Germline assignment: CDR1 LNHDA and CDR2 SQIVND (reference sequence). The CDR3 region is CASSQGAGLPGYEQYF. The CDR3 DNA sequence: TGTGCCAGTAGTCAGGGAGCGGGACTTCCCGGGTACGAGCAGTACTTC.

This clone has just a few counts. The chain couples TRBV10-3 to TRBJ2-1; perhaps TRBD1 as D (6 bases). Trimming pared 5 bases from V and 0 bases from J, leaving 14 bases between. CDR1 and CDR2 from the germline V gene are ENHRY and SYGVKD. The CDR3 is made up of 16 amino acids. Here the CDR3 DNA reads TGTGCCATCAGTAACAGACAGGATAGCTCCTACAATGAGCAGTTCTTC. Its translation is CAISNRQDSSYNEQFF.

The chain couples TRBV28 to TRBJ2-3; a possible D gene is TRBD1 (6 bases). This CDR3 has 15 amino acids. The V end lost 3 bases, the J end lost 6 bases, and 16 bases lay between the germline ends. Germline V gene data show CDR1 as MDHEN and CDR2 as SYDVKM. The CDR3 DNA reads TGTGCCAGCAGTTTGGACGGACAGCTCCGCGATACGCAGTATTTT. Encoded protein: CASSLDGQLRDTQYF.

This clone has just a few counts. The chain has TRBV4-2 and TRBJ1-1; D is possibly TRBD1 (6 bases). This CDR3 has 16 amino acids. V lost 2 bases, J lost 0 bases, and 13 bases lay in between. Germline V gene lookup returns CDR1 LGHNA and CDR2 YNFKEQ. DNA for the CDR3: TGTGCCAGCAGCCAATCTCTGGGGGCTCTGAACACTGAAGCTTTCTTT. This codes for CASSQSLGALNTEAFF.

This chain links TRBV4-3 with TRBJ2-1; 7 bases map to TRBD2. V was clipped by 3 bases and J by 4 bases; unmatched bases: 6. The CDR3 runs to 15 residues. The V gene's germline CDR1 is LGHNA and CDR2 YSLEER. The CDR3 loop reads CASSQGRAPYNEQFF. The DNA for the CDR3 is TGCGCCAGCAGCCAGGGGAGGGCCCCTTACAATGAGCAGTTCTTC.

The V call is TRBV9, the J call TRBJ2-4; maybe TRBD2 (6 bases). Trimming took off 0 bases at V and 1 base at J, with 11 bases between the two ends. Germline V gene sequence: CDR1 SGDLS, CDR2 YYNGEE. This CDR3 region has 16 residues. CDR3 in amino acids: CASSVEEGVAKNIQYF. In nucleotides, the CDR3 is TGTGCCAGCAGCGTAGAGGAGGGAGTGGCCAAAAACATTCAGTACTTC.